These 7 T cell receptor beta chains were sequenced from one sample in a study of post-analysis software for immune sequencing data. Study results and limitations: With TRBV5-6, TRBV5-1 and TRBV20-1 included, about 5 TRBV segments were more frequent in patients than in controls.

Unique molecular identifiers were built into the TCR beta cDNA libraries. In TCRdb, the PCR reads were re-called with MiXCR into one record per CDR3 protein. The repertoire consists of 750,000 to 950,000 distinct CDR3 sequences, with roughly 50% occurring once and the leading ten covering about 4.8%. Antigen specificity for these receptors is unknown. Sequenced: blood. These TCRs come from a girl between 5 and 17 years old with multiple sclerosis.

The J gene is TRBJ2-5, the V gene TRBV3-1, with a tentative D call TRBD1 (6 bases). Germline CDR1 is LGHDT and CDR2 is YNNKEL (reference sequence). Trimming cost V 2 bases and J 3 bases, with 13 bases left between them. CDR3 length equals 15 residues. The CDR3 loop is CASSQFRDTEETQYF. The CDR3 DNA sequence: TGTGCCAGCAGCCAATTCCGGGACACTGAAGAGACCCAGTACTTC.

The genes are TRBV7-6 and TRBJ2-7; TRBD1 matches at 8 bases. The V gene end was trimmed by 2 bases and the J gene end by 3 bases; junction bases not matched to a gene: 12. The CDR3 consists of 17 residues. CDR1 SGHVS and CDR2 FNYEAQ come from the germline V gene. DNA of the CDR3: TGTGCCAGCAGCTTAACAACGGGACAGGACTATTTCTACGAGCAGTACTTC. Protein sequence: CASSLTTGQDYFYEQYF. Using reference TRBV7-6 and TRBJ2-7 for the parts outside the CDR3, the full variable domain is GAGVSQSPRYKVTKRGQDVALRCDPISGHVSLYWYRQALGQGPEFLTYFNYEAQQDKSGLPNDRFSAERPEGSISTLTIQRTEQRDSAMYRCASSLTTGQDYFYEQYFGPGTRLTVT.

CDR3 coding DNA: TGCAGTGCTAAGGGACTAGCGGGATGGGAGACCCAGTACTTC. Translation gives CSAKGLAGWETQYF. The rearrangement joins TRBV20-1 to TRBJ2-5, with TRBD2 matching 13 bases. With V trimmed by 4 bases and J by 5 bases, 4 bases remained unmatched. The germline V gene encodes CDR1 DFQATT and CDR2 SNEGSKA (reference sequence). The CDR3 runs to 14 residues.

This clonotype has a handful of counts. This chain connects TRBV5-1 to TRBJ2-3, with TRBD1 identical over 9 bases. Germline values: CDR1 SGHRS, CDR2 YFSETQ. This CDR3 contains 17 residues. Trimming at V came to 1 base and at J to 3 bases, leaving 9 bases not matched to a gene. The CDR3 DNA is TGCGCCAGCAGCTTGACCGCGGGACAGGGCCCGACAGATACGCAGTATTTT. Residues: CASSLTAGQGPTDTQYF.

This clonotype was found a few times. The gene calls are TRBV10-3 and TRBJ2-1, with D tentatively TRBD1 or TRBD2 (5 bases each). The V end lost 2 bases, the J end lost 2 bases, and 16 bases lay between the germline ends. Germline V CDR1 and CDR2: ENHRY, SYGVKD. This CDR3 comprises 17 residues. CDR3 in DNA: TGTGCCATCAGTGAGGTATATAGTCAGGGAGCCTACAATGAGCAGTTCTTC. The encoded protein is CAISEVYSQGAYNEQFF.

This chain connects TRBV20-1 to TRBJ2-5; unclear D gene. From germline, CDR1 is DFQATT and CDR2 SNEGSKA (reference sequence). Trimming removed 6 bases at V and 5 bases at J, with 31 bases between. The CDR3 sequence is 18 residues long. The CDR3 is CSAIYRRPMAEFRETQYF. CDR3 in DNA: TGCAGTGCCATATACCGCCGACCAATGGCCGAATTTAGGGAGACCCAGTACTTC.

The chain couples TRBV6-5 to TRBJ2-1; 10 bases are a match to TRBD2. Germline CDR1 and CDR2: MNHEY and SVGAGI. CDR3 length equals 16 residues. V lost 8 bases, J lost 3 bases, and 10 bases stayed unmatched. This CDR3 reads CASATRGLASYNEQFF. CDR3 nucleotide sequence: TGTGCCAGCGCAACCCGGGGACTAGCGAGCTACAATGAGCAGTTCTTC.